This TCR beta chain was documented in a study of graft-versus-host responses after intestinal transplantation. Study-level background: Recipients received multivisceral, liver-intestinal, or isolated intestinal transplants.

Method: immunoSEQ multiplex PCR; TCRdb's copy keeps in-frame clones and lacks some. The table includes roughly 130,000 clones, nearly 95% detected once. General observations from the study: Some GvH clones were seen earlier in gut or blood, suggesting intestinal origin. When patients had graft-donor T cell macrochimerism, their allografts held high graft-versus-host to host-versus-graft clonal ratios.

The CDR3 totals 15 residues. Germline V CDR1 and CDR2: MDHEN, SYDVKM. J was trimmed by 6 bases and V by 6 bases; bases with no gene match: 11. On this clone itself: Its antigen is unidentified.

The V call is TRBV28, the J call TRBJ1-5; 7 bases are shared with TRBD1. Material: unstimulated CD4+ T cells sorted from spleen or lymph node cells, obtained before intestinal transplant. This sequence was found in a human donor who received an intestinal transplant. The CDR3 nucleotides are TGTGCCAGCAGGCCACCGACAGGGAGTAGTCAGCCCCAGCATTTT. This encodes CASRPPTGSSQPQHF.